Listed below are T cell receptor beta chains from one sample, sequenced in a study of blood T cell repertoires in COVID-19. The data were produced by immunoSEQ multiplex PCR, yet TCRdb's version contains in-frame clones alone and is incomplete. The data contain 350,000 to 450,000 clones, 80% to 85% of them singletons. The sample was PBMCs or T cells enriched from blood (not recorded which). The receptors originated from a woman aged 50 to 60 who had recovered from COVID-19. The CDR3 runs from the conserved cysteine through the conserved F or W. The D gene is left open where the match is weak. Not all rows give a size; the values are once, few, many and, for expanded clones, a class.

V gene	D gene	clone size	J gene	CDR3 protein	CDR3 DNA
TRBV6-5	TRBD1	-	TRBJ2-1	CASRPNPGQGFEQFF	TGTGCCAGCAGGCCCAACCCCGGACAGGGCTTTGAGCAGTTCTTC
TRBV7-3	TRBD2	-	TRBJ2-3	CASSFGGADTQYF	TGTGCCAGCAGCTTCGGGGGGGCAGATACGCAGTATTTT
TRBV4-3	-	-	TRBJ2-7	CASSQEIGQGGEQYF	TGCGCCAGCAGCCAGGAGATCGGACAGGGAGGGGAGCAGTACTTC
TRBV18	-	-	TRBJ1-5	CASSPPGGGHGNQPQHF	TGTGCCAGCTCACCACCAGGTGGAGGGCATGGAAATCAGCCCCAGCATTTT
TRBV6-5	TRBD2	-	TRBJ2-7	CASSLAGGIYEQYF	TGTGCCAGCAGCCTAGCGGGGGGGATCTACGAGCAGTACTTC
TRBV19	TRBD1	-	TRBJ1-3	CASSIKGAQGNTIYF	TGTGCCAGTAGTATAAAGGGGGCGCAAGGAAACACCATATATTTT
TRBV7-3	TRBD2	-	TRBJ2-1	CASSLTGGSSYNEQFF	TGTGCCAGCAGCTTAACAGGCGGGAGCTCCTACAATGAGCAGTTCTTC
TRBV19	-	-	TRBJ1-6	CASRNRVSSYNSPLHF	TGTGCCAGTAGGAACAGGGTTAGCTCCTATAATTCACCCCTCCACTTT
TRBV5-8	-	once	TRBJ1-4	CASSLDTHNEKLFF	TGTGCCAGCAGCTTGGACACCCATAATGAAAAACTGTTTTTT
TRBV10-1	-	many	TRBJ1-1	CASRGGQKRAFF	TGCGCCAGCCGTGGTGGACAAAAACGAGCTTTCTTT
TRBV19	-	-	TRBJ2-2	CASSNGPDYPGELFF	TGTGCCAGTAGCAATGGGCCCGACTACCCCGGGGAGCTGTTTTTT
TRBV6-2/TRBV6-3	-	once	TRBJ1-1	CASSYSRNTEAFF	TGTGCCAGCAGTTATAGCCGGAACACTGAAGCTTTCTTT
TRBV19	TRBD2	-	TRBJ2-3	CASSISAGTRTDTQYF	TGTGCCAGTAGTATATCTGCTGGGACTAGGACAGATACGCAGTATTTT
TRBV7-6	TRBD1	-	TRBJ2-6	CASSLRGQRNSGANVLTF	TGTGCCAGCAGCTTAAGGGGACAGCGTAACTCTGGGGCCAACGTCCTGACTTTC
TRBV6-5	TRBD2	-	TRBJ2-7	CASSYGMRSGGEQYF	TGTGCCAGCAGTTACGGAATGAGGAGCGGGGGCGAGCAGTACTTC